The sequence of this T cell receptor (beta chain) was determined in a study of T cell responses to AZD1222 COVID-19 vaccine. Study background: Pooling covered second doses at about 4 or about 12 weeks.

In the case of this clone: Its antigen is as yet unknown.

Sequencing used immunoSEQ multiplex PCR; TCRdb keeps in-frame clones, though not all of them. The sample has some 120,000 clones, just over 90% seen once; the top ten hold around 7.2%. Study-level findings and limits: Two AZD1222 doses significantly raised spike-specific TCR breadth and depth over controls. The donors showed a predominance of white British ancestry and of females, with possible underestimation of clonal diversity.

The CDR3 spans 12 residues. Trimming shortened V by 5 bases and J by 14 bases, and 13 bases separated the two germline ends. Germline V gene data show CDR1 as LNHDA and CDR2 as SQIVND (reference sequence). The sample consisted of peripheral blood, taken on day 0 of AZD1222 vaccination. This sequence joins TRBV19 and TRBJ1-6; TRBD1 might be the D (5 bases). The sequence was obtained from an adult in good health. The chain's CDR3 is CASSAAGITLHF. CDR3 nucleotides: TGTGCCAGTAGTGCGGCAGGGATAACCCTCCACTTT.